The rows below give T cell receptor beta chains drawn from one sample of a study of cytomegalovirus exposure and HLA in healthy donors. Sequenced by immunoSEQ multiplex PCR; TCRdb stores in-frame clones only, minus some. Here the sample spans roughly 150,000 clones, about 88% being singletons. Source material: PBMCs. The receptor set was obtained from a man aged 25 to 40 in good health and CMV-seropositive. Both conserved end residues are trimmed from each CDR3. Fields, in order: J gene, clone size, V gene, CDR3 protein. Some rows have no size entry. The others give once, few or many, or a class for an expanded clone.

J: TRBJ2-5; size: once; V: TRBV5-8; CDR3: ASSLGGLETQY
J: TRBJ2-1; size: -; V: TRBV25-1; CDR3: ASSELGSAGKDDEQF
J: TRBJ2-1; size: -; V: TRBV14; CDR3: ASSQTSDYNEQF
J: TRBJ2-7; size: once; V: TRBV19; CDR3: ASRGQDSYEQY
J: TRBJ1-1; size: once; V: TRBV12-1; CDR3: ASSPDLNTEAF
J: TRBJ1-3; size: -; V: TRBV28; CDR3: ASRTGGEKNTIY
J: TRBJ1-5; size: -; V: TRBV27; CDR3: ASTPTGGNQPQH
J: TRBJ2-1; size: -; V: TRBV4-2; CDR3: ASSQDLAGTYNEQF
J: TRBJ2-3; size: -; V: TRBV4-3; CDR3: ASSRGLAGVYWTDTQY
J: TRBJ2-7; size: -; V: TRBV7-8; CDR3: ASSSKTSGRTYEQY
J: TRBJ2-7; size: -; V: TRBV11-2; CDR3: ASFDGTSLSEQY
J: TRBJ1-2; size: -; V: TRBV5-8; CDR3: ASSSLGGDGYT
J: TRBJ1-1; size: -; V: TRBV29-1; CDR3: SVMTAVITEAF
J: TRBJ1-4; size: few; V: TRBV6-4; CDR3: ASSDGTGNEKLF
J: TRBJ1-6; size: -; V: TRBV7-2; CDR3: ASSLVIGNSPLH